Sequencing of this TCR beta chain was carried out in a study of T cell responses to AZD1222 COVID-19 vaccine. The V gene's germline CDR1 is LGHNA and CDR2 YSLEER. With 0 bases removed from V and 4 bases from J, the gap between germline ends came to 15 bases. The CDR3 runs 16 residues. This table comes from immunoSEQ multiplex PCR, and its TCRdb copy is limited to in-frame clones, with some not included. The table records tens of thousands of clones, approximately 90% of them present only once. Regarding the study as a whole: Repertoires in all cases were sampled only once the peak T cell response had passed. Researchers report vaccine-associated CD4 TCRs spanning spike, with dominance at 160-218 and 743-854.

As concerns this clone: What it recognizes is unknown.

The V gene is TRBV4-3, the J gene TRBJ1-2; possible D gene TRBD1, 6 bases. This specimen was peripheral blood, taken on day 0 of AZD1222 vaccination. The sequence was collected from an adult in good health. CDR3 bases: TGCGCCAGCAGCCAAGATTACAGGGCGAGTGGCTATGGCTACACCTTC. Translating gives CASSQDYRASGYGYTF.